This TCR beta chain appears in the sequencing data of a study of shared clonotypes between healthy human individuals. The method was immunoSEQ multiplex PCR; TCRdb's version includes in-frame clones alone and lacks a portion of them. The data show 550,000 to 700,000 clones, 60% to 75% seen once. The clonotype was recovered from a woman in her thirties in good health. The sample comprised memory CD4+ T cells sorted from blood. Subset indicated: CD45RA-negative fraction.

CDR3 sequence: CASSPSSGFTSTDTQYF. The DNA for the CDR3 is TGCGCCAGCAGTCCAAGCTCGGGGTTCACTAGCACAGATACGCAGTATTTT. The rearrangement links TRBV4-1 to TRBJ2-3; perhaps TRBD2 as D (5 bases). Germline V CDR1 and CDR2: MGHRA, YSYEKL. Trimming stripped 6 bases from V and 0 bases from J, with 19 bases between. This CDR3 contains 17 residues.